This T cell receptor beta chain was captured in a study of vaccination and CD4 T cells after COVID-19. Study at large: Samples taken post-COVID came a median about 100 days after diagnosis, ranging from 35 to 161. Study findings and constraints: Median SARS-CoV-2-reactive clonotype numbers went from 21 to 38; this increase was not significant.

On this clonotype itself: Its antigen is still unknown.

Indicated treatment: roughly nine-day PBMC culture with coronavirus spike peptide pools or control peptides (ViraFEST assay). Sequencing of the DNA from cultured CD4+ T cells was carried out with the Oncomine TCR Beta short-read assay. Scientists extracted genomic DNA from CD4+ T cells grown in culture. TCRdb re-called the PCR reads with MiXCR, one entry per CDR3 protein. The data contain about 2,800 distinct CDR3 sequences, about 87% of them singletons. The source is a human donor who had recovered from COVID-19. Material: CD4+ T cells from blood, cultured in vitro.

The CDR3: CASRYAIGGAAGELFF. Here the CDR3 DNA reads TGTGCCAGCAGATATGCTATCGGGGGGGCGGCCGGGGAGCTGTTTTTT. The rearrangement links TRBV7-3 to TRBJ2-2; 8 bases line up with TRBD2. The germline V gene has CDR1 SGHTA and CDR2 FQGTGA. Germline trimming cut 6 bases from V and 6 bases from J; bases unmatched to any gene: 12. CDR3 length: 16 residues.